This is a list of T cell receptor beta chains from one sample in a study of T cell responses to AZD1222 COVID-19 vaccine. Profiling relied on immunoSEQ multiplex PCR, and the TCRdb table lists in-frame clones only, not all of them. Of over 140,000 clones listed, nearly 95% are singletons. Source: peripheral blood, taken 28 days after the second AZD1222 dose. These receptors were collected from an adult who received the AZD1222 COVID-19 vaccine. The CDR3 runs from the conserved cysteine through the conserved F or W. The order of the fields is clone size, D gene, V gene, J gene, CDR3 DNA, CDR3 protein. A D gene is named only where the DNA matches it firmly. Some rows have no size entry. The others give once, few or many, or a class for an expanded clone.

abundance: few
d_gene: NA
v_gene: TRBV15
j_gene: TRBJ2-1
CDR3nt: TGTGCCACCAGCAGAGGGCAGATTTACAATGAGCAGTTCTTC
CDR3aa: CATSRGQIYNEQFF

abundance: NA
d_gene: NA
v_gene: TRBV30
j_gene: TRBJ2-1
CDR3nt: TGTGCCTGGAGTAAAGGCGACAGCTCCTACAATGAGCAGTTCTTC
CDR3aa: CAWSKGDSSYNEQFF

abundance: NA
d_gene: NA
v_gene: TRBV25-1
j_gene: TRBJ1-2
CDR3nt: TGTGCCAGCAGTGAACGCGGTGGCTACACCTTC
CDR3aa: CASSERGGYTF

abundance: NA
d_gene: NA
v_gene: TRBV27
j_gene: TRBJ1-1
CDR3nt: TGTGCCAGCAGTTCACGTGGGGGCACTGAAGCTTTCTTT
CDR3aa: CASSSRGGTEAFF

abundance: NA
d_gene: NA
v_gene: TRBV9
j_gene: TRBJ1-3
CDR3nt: TGTGCCAGCAGCGTGGAGTCAGCTGGAAACACCATATATTTT
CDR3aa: CASSVESAGNTIYF

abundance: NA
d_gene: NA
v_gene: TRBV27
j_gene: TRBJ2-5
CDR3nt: TGTGCCAGCAGTTTATCTAGGGGACGGGCCCAGTACTTC
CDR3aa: CASSLSRGRAQYF

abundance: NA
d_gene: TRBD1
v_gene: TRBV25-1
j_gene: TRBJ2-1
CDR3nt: TGTGCCAGCAGTGAAGGACAGGGGGCGAATGAGCAGTTCTTC
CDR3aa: CASSEGQGANEQFF

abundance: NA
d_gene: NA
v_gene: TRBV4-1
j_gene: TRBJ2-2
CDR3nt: TGCGCCAGCAGCCACGGGAGCGGCACCGGGGAGCTGTTTTTT
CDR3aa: CASSHGSGTGELFF

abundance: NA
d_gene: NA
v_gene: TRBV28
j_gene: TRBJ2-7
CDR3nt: TGTGCCAGCAGTTTCGGTCAGATCTACGAGCAGTACTTC
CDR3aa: CASSFGQIYEQYF

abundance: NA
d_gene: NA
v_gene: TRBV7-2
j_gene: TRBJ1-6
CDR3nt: TGTGCCAGCAGCTTAGCTGAAAGACCCCTCCACTTT
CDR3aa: CASSLAERPLHF

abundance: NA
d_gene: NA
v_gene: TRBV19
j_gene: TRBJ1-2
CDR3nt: TGTGCCAGTAGTATTGATCAGCGCTATGGCTACACCTTC
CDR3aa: CASSIDQRYGYTF

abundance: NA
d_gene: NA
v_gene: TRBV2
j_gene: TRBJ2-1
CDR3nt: TGTGCCAACGAAGGGACTGGCCCCTACAATGAGCAGTTCTTC
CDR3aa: CANEGTGPYNEQFF

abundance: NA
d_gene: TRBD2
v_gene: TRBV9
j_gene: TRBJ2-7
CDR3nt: TGTGCCAGCAGCCCAGGACTAGCGGGAGCATCGAGCAGCTACGAGCAGTACTTC
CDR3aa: CASSPGLAGASSSYEQYF

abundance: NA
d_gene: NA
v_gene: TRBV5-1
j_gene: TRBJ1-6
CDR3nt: TGCGCCAGCAGCTTGGTGACAGCCACCCTCTATAATTCACCCCTCCACTTT
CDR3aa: CASSLVTATLYNSPLHF

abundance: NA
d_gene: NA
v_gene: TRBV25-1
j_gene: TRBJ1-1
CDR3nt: TGTGCCAGCAGCGGGGGGCTTGAAGCTTTCTTT
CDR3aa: CASSGGLEAFF

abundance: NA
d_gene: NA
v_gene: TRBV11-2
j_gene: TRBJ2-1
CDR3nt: TGTGCCAGCAGCTCCGCAAGAGTTGAGCAGTTCTTC
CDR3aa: CASSSARVEQFF

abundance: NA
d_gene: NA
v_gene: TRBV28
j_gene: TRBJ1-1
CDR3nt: TGTGCCAGCAGTTTTTTTATGCAGGGCGACACTGAAGCTTTCTTT
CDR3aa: CASSFFMQGDTEAFF

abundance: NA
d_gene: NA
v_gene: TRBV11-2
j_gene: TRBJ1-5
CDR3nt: TGTGCCAGCAGCTTAGAGCAGGGTCAGCCCCAGCATTTT
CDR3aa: CASSLEQGQPQHF

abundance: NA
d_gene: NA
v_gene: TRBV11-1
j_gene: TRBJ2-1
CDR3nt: TGTGCCAGCAGCCCGGGAGATACCTCCTACAATGAGCAGTTCTTC
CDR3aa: CASSPGDTSYNEQFF

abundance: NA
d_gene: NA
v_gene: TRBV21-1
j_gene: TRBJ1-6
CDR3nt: TGTGCCAGCAGCAAAGAACCTAATTCACCCCTCCACTTT
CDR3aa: CASSKEPNSPLHF

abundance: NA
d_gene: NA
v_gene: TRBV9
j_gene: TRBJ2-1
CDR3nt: TGTGCCAGCAGCGAAGGCAATGAGCAGTTCTTC
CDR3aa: CASSEGNEQFF

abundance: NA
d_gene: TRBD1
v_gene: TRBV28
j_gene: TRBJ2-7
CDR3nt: TGTGCCAGCAGTTTATTTCAGGGGGCGCAGCAGTACTTC
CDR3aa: CASSLFQGAQQYF